Listed below are T cell receptor beta chains from one sample, sequenced in a study of cytomegalovirus exposure and HLA in healthy donors. Repertoires were generated with immunoSEQ multiplex PCR, while TCRdb's copy carries only in-frame clones and drops some. The table lists some 200,000 clones, less than 80% of them singletons. Sequences were obtained from PBMCs. The receptors shown here come from a girl aged 2 to 10 in good health and CMV-seronegative. The CDR3 runs from the conserved cysteine through the conserved F or W. Each record gives: V gene, D gene, clone size, J gene, CDR3 protein, CDR3 DNA. A D gene is named only where the DNA matches it firmly. Size is stated for part of the rows, as once, few or many counts, or as a class when the clone is expanded.

v_call: TRBV7-3; d_call: TRBD2; clone_size: -; j_call: TRBJ2-4; cdr3_aa: CASSSLTSGGVKNIQYF; cdr3_nt: TGTGCCAGCAGCTCCCTGACTAGCGGGGGGGTAAAAAACATTCAGTACTTC
v_call: TRBV15; d_call: -; clone_size: -; j_call: TRBJ2-7; cdr3_aa: CAISQTGYEQYF; cdr3_nt: TGTGCCATCTCGCAAACAGGGTACGAGCAGTACTTC
v_call: TRBV18; d_call: TRBD1; clone_size: -; j_call: TRBJ2-3; cdr3_aa: CASQTGARGTDTQYF; cdr3_nt: TGTGCCAGCCAGACCGGGGCCAGGGGGACAGATACGCAGTATTTT
v_call: TRBV5-4; d_call: -; clone_size: -; j_call: TRBJ2-5; cdr3_aa: CASSSTEEETQYF; cdr3_nt: TGTGCCAGCAGCTCGACAGAGGAAGAGACCCAGTACTTC
v_call: TRBV11-3; d_call: TRBD1; clone_size: -; j_call: TRBJ1-1; cdr3_aa: CASSSGQGAEAFF; cdr3_nt: TGTGCCAGCAGCTCTGGACAGGGTGCTGAAGCTTTCTTT
v_call: TRBV7-2; d_call: -; clone_size: -; j_call: TRBJ2-7; cdr3_aa: CASSSAYEQYF; cdr3_nt: TGTGCCAGCAGCTCGGCCTACGAGCAGTACTTC
v_call: TRBV5-4; d_call: TRBD1; clone_size: -; j_call: TRBJ2-4; cdr3_aa: CASQQGAENIQYF; cdr3_nt: TGTGCCAGCCAACAGGGGGCAGAAAACATTCAGTACTTC
v_call: TRBV5-6; d_call: TRBD1; clone_size: -; j_call: TRBJ2-1; cdr3_aa: CASSSTGTEQFF; cdr3_nt: TGTGCCAGCAGCTCGACAGGGACAGAGCAGTTCTTC
v_call: TRBV6-5; d_call: TRBD1; clone_size: -; j_call: TRBJ2-7; cdr3_aa: CASSYSFMGQGYEQYF; cdr3_nt: TGTGCCAGCAGTTACTCTTTTATGGGACAGGGCTACGAGCAGTACTTC
v_call: TRBV7-3; d_call: TRBD2; clone_size: -; j_call: TRBJ2-3; cdr3_aa: CASSPLAGASTDTQYF; cdr3_nt: TGTGCCAGCAGCCCCTTAGCGGGGGCTAGCACAGATACGCAGTATTTT
v_call: TRBV4-1; d_call: -; clone_size: once; j_call: TRBJ1-3; cdr3_aa: CASSQSTGNAGNTIYF; cdr3_nt: TGCGCCAGCAGCCAGTCAACAGGGAATGCTGGAAACACCATATATTTT
v_call: TRBV27; d_call: -; clone_size: -; j_call: TRBJ1-2; cdr3_aa: CASSDRDNRGYTF; cdr3_nt: TGTGCCAGCAGTGACCGGGACAATCGGGGCTACACCTTC
v_call: TRBV21-1; d_call: -; clone_size: few; j_call: TRBJ2-7; cdr3_aa: CASSKATSGRAWRPEQYF; cdr3_nt: TGTGCCAGCAGCAAAGCCACTAGCGGGAGGGCCTGGAGGCCCGAGCAGTACTTC
v_call: TRBV29-1; d_call: -; clone_size: -; j_call: TRBJ2-2; cdr3_aa: CSVVPGTNTGELFF; cdr3_nt: TGCAGCGTTGTGCCGGGAACGAACACCGGGGAGCTGTTTTTT
v_call: TRBV7-2; d_call: -; clone_size: -; j_call: TRBJ2-7; cdr3_aa: CASSSGGVPSYEQYF; cdr3_nt: TGTGCCAGCAGCTCCGGCGGGGTCCCCTCCTACGAGCAGTACTTC
v_call: TRBV19; d_call: -; clone_size: few; j_call: TRBJ2-5; cdr3_aa: CAKYWQTQYF; cdr3_nt: TGTGCCAAGTATTGGCAGACCCAGTACTTC
v_call: TRBV10-3; d_call: -; clone_size: few; j_call: TRBJ2-1; cdr3_aa: CAISESTSSYNEQFF; cdr3_nt: TGTGCCATCAGTGAGTCGACTAGCTCCTACAATGAGCAGTTCTTC
v_call: TRBV6-6; d_call: TRBD1; clone_size: few; j_call: TRBJ2-7; cdr3_aa: CASSYLPGTGYEQYF; cdr3_nt: TGTGCCAGCAGTTACTTGCCCGGGACAGGCTACGAGCAGTACTTC
v_call: TRBV6-5; d_call: -; clone_size: -; j_call: TRBJ1-1; cdr3_aa: CASSGVLNTEAFF; cdr3_nt: TGTGCCAGCAGCGGGGTTCTAAACACTGAAGCTTTCTTT
v_call: TRBV9; d_call: TRBD2; clone_size: -; j_call: TRBJ2-2; cdr3_aa: CASSDGLAGGLGELFF; cdr3_nt: TGTGCCAGCAGCGATGGACTAGCGGGGGGTCTTGGGGAGCTGTTTTTT
v_call: TRBV9; d_call: -; clone_size: once; j_call: TRBJ2-2; cdr3_aa: CASSVVALSSSGELFF; cdr3_nt: TGTGCCAGCAGCGTAGTAGCTCTCTCTAGCTCCGGGGAGCTGTTTTTT
v_call: TRBV6-6; d_call: -; clone_size: -; j_call: TRBJ2-2; cdr3_aa: CASSYSRGSGELFF; cdr3_nt: TGTGCCAGCAGTTACTCGAGAGGGTCTGGGGAGCTGTTTTTT
v_call: TRBV2; d_call: TRBD1; clone_size: -; j_call: TRBJ1-2; cdr3_aa: CASPKDTTGVGGYTF; cdr3_nt: TGTGCCAGCCCTAAAGACACAACAGGGGTGGGAGGCTACACCTTC
v_call: TRBV4-1; d_call: -; clone_size: -; j_call: TRBJ2-5; cdr3_aa: CASSHPPGTPYQETQYF; cdr3_nt: TGCGCCAGCAGCCACCCCCCCGGGACTCCGTACCAAGAGACCCAGTACTTC
v_call: TRBV6-5; d_call: -; clone_size: -; j_call: TRBJ2-7; cdr3_aa: CASSRDTYEQYF; cdr3_nt: TGTGCCAGCAGTCGGGACACCTACGAGCAGTACTTC
v_call: TRBV5-6; d_call: TRBD2; clone_size: -; j_call: TRBJ2-3; cdr3_aa: CASAQWGGDTQYF; cdr3_nt: TGTGCCAGCGCCCAGTGGGGGGGTGATACGCAGTATTTT
v_call: TRBV7-9; d_call: TRBD2; clone_size: -; j_call: TRBJ2-3; cdr3_aa: CSSSLASGRSRDTQYF; cdr3_nt: TGTTCCAGCAGCTTGGCTAGCGGGAGGTCCCGAGATACGCAGTATTTT
v_call: TRBV6-1; d_call: TRBD1; clone_size: few; j_call: TRBJ2-5; cdr3_aa: CASSSRDRGWETQYF; cdr3_nt: TGTGCCAGCAGTTCCCGGGACAGGGGTTGGGAGACCCAGTACTTC
v_call: TRBV11-1; d_call: -; clone_size: once; j_call: TRBJ2-7; cdr3_aa: CASSLAGDSRWEQYF; cdr3_nt: TGTGCCAGCAGCTTAGCGGGGGACTCCCGGTGGGAGCAGTACTTC
v_call: TRBV25-1; d_call: -; clone_size: -; j_call: TRBJ2-1; cdr3_aa: CASSDISGEHTRNEQFF; cdr3_nt: TGTGCCAGCAGTGACATTAGCGGAGAACATACCCGGAATGAGCAGTTCTTC
v_call: TRBV18; d_call: -; clone_size: once; j_call: TRBJ1-2; cdr3_aa: CASSPERQVPYGYTF; cdr3_nt: TGTGCCAGCTCACCGGAGCGACAGGTCCCTTATGGCTACACCTTC
v_call: TRBV4-1; d_call: -; clone_size: -; j_call: TRBJ1-6; cdr3_aa: CASSQVFTGGSPLHF; cdr3_nt: TGCGCCAGCAGCCAAGTTTTCACAGGCGGTTCACCCCTCCACTTT
v_call: TRBV6-1; d_call: -; clone_size: -; j_call: TRBJ1-4; cdr3_aa: CASSDPGYEEKLFF; cdr3_nt: TGTGCCAGCAGTGACCCAGGTTATGAAGAAAAACTGTTTTTT
v_call: TRBV19; d_call: -; clone_size: -; j_call: TRBJ1-1; cdr3_aa: CASSTVNTEAFF; cdr3_nt: TGTGCCAGTAGTACAGTGAACACTGAAGCTTTCTTT
v_call: TRBV5-6; d_call: -; clone_size: -; j_call: TRBJ1-5; cdr3_aa: CASSLGQRSRPQHF; cdr3_nt: TGTGCCAGCAGCCTCGGACAGCGTTCGAGGCCCCAGCATTTT
v_call: TRBV19; d_call: TRBD1; clone_size: -; j_call: TRBJ1-5; cdr3_aa: CASSILYRGRDQPQHF; cdr3_nt: TGTGCCAGTAGTATACTGTACAGGGGGCGAGATCAGCCCCAGCATTTT
v_call: TRBV7-9; d_call: TRBD1; clone_size: -; j_call: TRBJ1-3; cdr3_aa: CASSSDRGGNTIYF; cdr3_nt: TGTGCCAGCAGCTCTGACAGGGGCGGAAACACCATATATTTT
v_call: TRBV5-6; d_call: -; clone_size: few; j_call: TRBJ2-1; cdr3_aa: CASSLIDNEQFF; cdr3_nt: TGTGCCAGCAGCTTGATAGACAATGAGCAGTTCTTC
v_call: TRBV18; d_call: -; clone_size: -; j_call: TRBJ2-3; cdr3_aa: CASSPYTRTAADTQYF; cdr3_nt: TGTGCCAGCTCACCTTACACCCGGACAGCAGCAGATACGCAGTATTTT
v_call: TRBV6-6; d_call: -; clone_size: few; j_call: TRBJ1-4; cdr3_aa: CATDSGLLKLFF; cdr3_nt: TGTGCCACGGATTCGGGATTGCTTAAACTGTTTTTT
v_call: TRBV7-9; d_call: TRBD2; clone_size: -; j_call: TRBJ2-1; cdr3_aa: CASSLLAGVNEQFF; cdr3_nt: TGTGCCAGCAGCTTACTTGCGGGGGTGAATGAGCAGTTCTTC
v_call: TRBV4-1; d_call: TRBD1; clone_size: -; j_call: TRBJ1-5; cdr3_aa: CASSQTGVIQPQHF; cdr3_nt: TGCGCCAGCAGCCAAACAGGGGTTATTCAGCCCCAGCATTTT
v_call: TRBV5-1; d_call: -; clone_size: -; j_call: TRBJ1-2; cdr3_aa: CASSYRQGNYGYTF; cdr3_nt: TGCGCCAGCAGCTATCGTCAGGGTAACTATGGCTACACCTTC
v_call: TRBV12-5; d_call: -; clone_size: -; j_call: TRBJ1-4; cdr3_aa: CASGLAGAKLFF; cdr3_nt: TGTGCTAGTGGTTTGGCTGGGGCAAAACTGTTTTTT
v_call: TRBV4-1; d_call: -; clone_size: -; j_call: TRBJ2-7; cdr3_aa: CASSQVVAVRWDVQYF; cdr3_nt: TGCGCCAGCAGCCAAGTAGTAGCGGTCCGCTGGGATGTGCAGTACTTC
v_call: TRBV27; d_call: -; clone_size: -; j_call: TRBJ1-2; cdr3_aa: CASSRDSSYGYTF; cdr3_nt: TGTGCCAGCAGTCGGGACTCGTCATATGGCTACACCTTC
v_call: TRBV6-4; d_call: TRBD2; clone_size: once; j_call: TRBJ2-7; cdr3_aa: CASSALAGRSYEQYF; cdr3_nt: TGTGCCAGCAGTGCTCTAGCGGGAAGGTCCTACGAGCAGTACTTC